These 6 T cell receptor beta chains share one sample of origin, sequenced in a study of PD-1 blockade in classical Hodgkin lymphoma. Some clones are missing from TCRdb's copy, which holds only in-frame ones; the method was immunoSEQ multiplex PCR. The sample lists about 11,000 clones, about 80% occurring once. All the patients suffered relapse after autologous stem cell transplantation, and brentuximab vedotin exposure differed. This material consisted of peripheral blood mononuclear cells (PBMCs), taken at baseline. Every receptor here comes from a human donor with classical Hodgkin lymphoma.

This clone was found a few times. In DNA, the CDR3 is TGTGCCAGCAGCTTGGACAGGGCTTCGGAGACCCAGTACTTC. Its translation: CASSLDRASETQYF. The chain employs TRBV7-6 and TRBJ2-5; 8 nucleotides line up with TRBD1. J was trimmed by 5 bases and V by 3 bases; bases with no gene match: 5. Germline assignment: CDR1 SGHVS and CDR2 FNYEAQ. This CDR3 region has 14 residues.

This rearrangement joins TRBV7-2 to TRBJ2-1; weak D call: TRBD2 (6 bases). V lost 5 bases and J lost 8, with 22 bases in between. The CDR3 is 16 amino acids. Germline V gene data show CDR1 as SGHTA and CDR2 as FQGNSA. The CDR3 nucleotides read TGTGCCAGCAGCCTCCCGGTGGCTAGCGCACGGGATGAGCAGTTCTTC. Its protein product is CASSLPVASARDEQFF.

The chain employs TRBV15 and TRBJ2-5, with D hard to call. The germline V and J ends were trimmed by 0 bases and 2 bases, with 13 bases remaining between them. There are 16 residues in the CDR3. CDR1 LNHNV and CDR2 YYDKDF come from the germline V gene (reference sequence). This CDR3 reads CATSRDIMNGQETQYF. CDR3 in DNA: TGTGCCACCAGCAGAGATATCATGAACGGACAAGAGACCCAGTACTTC.

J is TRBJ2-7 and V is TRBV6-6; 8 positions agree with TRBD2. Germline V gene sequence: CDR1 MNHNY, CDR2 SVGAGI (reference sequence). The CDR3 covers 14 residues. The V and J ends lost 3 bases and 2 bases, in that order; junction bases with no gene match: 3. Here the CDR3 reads CASSYTSGAYEQYF. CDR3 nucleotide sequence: TGTGCCAGCAGTTATACTAGCGGAGCCTACGAGCAGTACTTC.

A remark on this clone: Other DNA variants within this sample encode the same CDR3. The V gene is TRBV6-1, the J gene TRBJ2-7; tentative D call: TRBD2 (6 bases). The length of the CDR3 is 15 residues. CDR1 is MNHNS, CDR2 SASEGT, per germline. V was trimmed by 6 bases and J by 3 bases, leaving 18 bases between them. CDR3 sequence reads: CASSLKPPAGYEQYF. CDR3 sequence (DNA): TGTGCCAGCAGCCTGAAGCCCCCAGCGGGCTACGAGCAGTACTTC.

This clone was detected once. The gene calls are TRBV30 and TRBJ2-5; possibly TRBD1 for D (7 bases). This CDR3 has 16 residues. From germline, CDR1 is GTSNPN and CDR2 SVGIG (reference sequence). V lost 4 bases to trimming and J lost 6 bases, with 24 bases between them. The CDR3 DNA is TGTGCCTGGAACCCGCCTCCGTACAGGGGAGGAAAGACCCAGTACTTC. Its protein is CAWNPPPYRGGKTQYF. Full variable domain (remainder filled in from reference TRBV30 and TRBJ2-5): SQTIHQWPATLVQPVGSPLSLECTVEGTSNPNLYWYRQAAGRGLQLLFYSVGIGQISSEVPQNLSASRPQDRQFILSSKKLLLSDSGFYLCAWNPPPYRGGKTQYFGPGTRLLVL.